This T cell receptor beta chain was documented in a study of T-cell reconstitution after alpha-beta-depleted transplantation in children. Preparation of the TCRbeta library used unique molecular identifiers. TCRdb called the PCR reads again in MiXCR, with one record for every CDR3 protein. The data contain 190,000 or so distinct CDR3 sequences, less than 8% of them singletons. The CDR3 contains 14 residues. The germline V and J ends were trimmed by 0 bases and 0 bases, with 5 bases remaining between them. In germline, CDR1 is LNHNV, CDR2 YYDKDF (reference sequence). This clonotype was detected ten times or more.

The origin of this receptor is a human donor who donated a stem cell graft to a child with Wiskott-Aldrich syndrome. Sample: PBMCs from the stem cell graft donor, taken from the stem cell graft. The chain recombines TRBV15 with TRBJ1-2; D unresolved. The CDR3 here is CATSRDRTNYGYTF. The DNA for the CDR3 is TGTGCCACCAGCAGAGACAGGACTAACTATGGCTACACCTTC. Full variable domain (missing parts from reference TRBV15 and TRBJ1-2): DAMVIQNPRYQVTQFGKPVTLSCSQTLNHNVMYWYQQKSSQAPKLLFHYYDKDFNNEADTPDNFQSRRPNTSFCFLDIRSPGLGDTAMYLCATSRDRTNYGYTFGSGTRLTVV.